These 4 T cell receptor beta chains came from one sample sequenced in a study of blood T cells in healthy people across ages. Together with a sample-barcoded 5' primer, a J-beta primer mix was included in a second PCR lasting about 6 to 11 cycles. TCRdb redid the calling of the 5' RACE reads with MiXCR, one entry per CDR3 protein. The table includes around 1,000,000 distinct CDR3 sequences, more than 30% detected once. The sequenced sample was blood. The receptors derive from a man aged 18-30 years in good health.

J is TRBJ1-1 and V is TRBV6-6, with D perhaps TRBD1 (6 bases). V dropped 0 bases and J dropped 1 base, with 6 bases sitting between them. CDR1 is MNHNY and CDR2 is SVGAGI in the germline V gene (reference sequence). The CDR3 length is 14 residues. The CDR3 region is CASSYSDRNTEAFF. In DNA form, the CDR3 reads TGTGCCAGCAGTTACTCGGACAGGAACACTGAAGCTTTCTTT.

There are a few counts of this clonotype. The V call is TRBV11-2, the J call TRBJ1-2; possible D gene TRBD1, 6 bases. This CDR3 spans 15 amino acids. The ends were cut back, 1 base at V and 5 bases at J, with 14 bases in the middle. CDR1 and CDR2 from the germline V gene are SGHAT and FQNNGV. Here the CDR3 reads CASSLVLWTVYGYTF. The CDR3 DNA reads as TGTGCCAGCAGCTTAGTGCTTTGGACAGTGTATGGCTACACCTTC.

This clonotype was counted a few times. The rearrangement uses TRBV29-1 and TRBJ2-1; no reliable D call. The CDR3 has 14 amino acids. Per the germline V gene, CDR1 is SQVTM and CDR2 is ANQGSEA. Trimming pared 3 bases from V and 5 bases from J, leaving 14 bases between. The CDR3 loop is CSVDPERQNNEQFF. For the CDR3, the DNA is TGCAGCGTTGACCCTGAACGGCAGAACAATGAGCAGTTCTTC.

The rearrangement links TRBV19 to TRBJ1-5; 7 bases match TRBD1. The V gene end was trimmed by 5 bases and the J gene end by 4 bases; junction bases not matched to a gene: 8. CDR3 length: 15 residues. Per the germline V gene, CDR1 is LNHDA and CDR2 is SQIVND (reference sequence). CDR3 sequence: CASSERQGRNQPQHF. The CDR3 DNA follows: TGTGCCAGTAGTGAGAGACAGGGACGGAATCAGCCCCAGCATTTT.